This TCR beta chain was identified in a study of blood T cell repertoires in COVID-19. Residents of 20 to 25 US areas, aged about 18 to 89 years, made up the participants. Cohorts were based on clinical histories the participants reported. Generated by immunoSEQ multiplex PCR, the TCRdb table keeps only in-frame clones and is missing some. Of about 270,000 clones in the sample, approximately 85% are singletons; the top ten hold about 8.2%. V gave up 1 base and J gave up 4 bases; unmatched junction bases: 6. The germline CDR1 and CDR2 sequences are MGHRA and YSYEKL. CDR3 length: 17 residues. The J gene is TRBJ1-3, the V gene TRBV4-1; 11 bases agree with TRBD1. The specimen was PBMCs or T cells enriched from blood (not recorded which). This receptor was taken from a woman aged 50 to 60 with acute COVID-19. DNA of the CDR3: TGCGCCAGCAGCCAAGCGGGACAGGGGGTACGCGGAAACACCATATATTTT. This encodes CASSQAGQGVRGNTIYF.